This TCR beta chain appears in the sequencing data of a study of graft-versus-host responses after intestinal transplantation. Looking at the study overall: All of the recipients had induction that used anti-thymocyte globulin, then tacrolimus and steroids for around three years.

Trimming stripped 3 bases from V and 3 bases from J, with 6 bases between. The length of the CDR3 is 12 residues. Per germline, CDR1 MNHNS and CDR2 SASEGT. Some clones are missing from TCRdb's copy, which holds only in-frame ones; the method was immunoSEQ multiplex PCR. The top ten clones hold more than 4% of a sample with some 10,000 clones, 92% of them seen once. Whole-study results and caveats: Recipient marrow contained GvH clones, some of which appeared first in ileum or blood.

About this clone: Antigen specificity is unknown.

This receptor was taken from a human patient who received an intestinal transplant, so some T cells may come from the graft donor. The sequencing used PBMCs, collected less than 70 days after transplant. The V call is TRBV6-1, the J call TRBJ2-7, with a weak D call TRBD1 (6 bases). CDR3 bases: TGTGCCAGCAGTGACAGGGGCTACGAGCAGTACTTC. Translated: CASSDRGYEQYF.